The 3 T cell receptor beta chains presented below share a single source sample, sequenced in a study of molecular identifiers for immune sequencing clone quantification. MiXCR was run by TCRdb on the PCR reads, yielding one entry per CDR3 protein. Among about 510,000 distinct CDR3 sequences listed, roughly 24% were seen once. Sequenced sample: naive CD8+ T cells from blood, with Jurkat cell RNA spiked in. Stated subset: FACS-sorted CD8+CD4-CCR7+CD45RA+ naive T cells. Source of these receptors: a human donor in good health. Some libraries in this study had Jurkat cell RNA spiked in.

The CDR3 loop is CASSQTSWQYEQYF. CDR3 DNA: TGCGCCAGCAGCCAAACCTCCTGGCAGTACGAGCAGTACTTC. This chain uses TRBV4-3 with TRBJ2-7, with D hard to call. The ends were cut back, 2 bases at V and 4 bases at J, with 12 bases in the middle. The germline CDR1 and CDR2 sequences are LGHNA and YSLEER. This CDR3 is built from 14 residues.

V usage is TRBV4-3 and J usage is TRBJ2-7; perhaps TRBD1 as D (6 bases). Germline V gene sequence: CDR1 LGHNA, CDR2 YSLEER. V lost 0 bases and J lost 0, with 9 bases in between. This CDR3 spans 15 amino acids. The DNA of the CDR3 is TGCGCCAGCAGCCAAGACTGGGACAACTCCTACGAGCAGTACTTC. Translated: CASSQDWDNSYEQYF.

This clonotype was observed many times. A read error may account for a junction end that differs from germline. The rearrangement links TRBV5-1 to TRBJ2-7, with 9 bases matching TRBD1. CDR3 size: 14 residues. Germline values: CDR1 SGHRS, CDR2 YFSETQ. The CDR3 coding sequence is TGTGCCAGTAGTTTCGGGACAGGGACCTACGAGCAGTACTTC. Its protein is CASSFGTGTYEQYF.